One sample yielded the 3 T cell receptor beta chains listed below, sequenced in a study of blood T cell repertoires in COVID-19. The repertoire was sequenced with immunoSEQ multiplex PCR; TCRdb's copy has only in-frame clones and lacks some. The sample includes about 400,000 clones, around 87% of them seen just once. Source material: peripheral blood. Every receptor here comes from a human donor in a cohort sampled during active COVID-19.

The chain carries TRBV12-3 or TRBV12-4 and TRBJ1-1; D is undetermined. CDR3 size: 11 residues. V lost 3 bases and J 8 bases, leaving 7 bases between the germline ends. In DNA, the CDR3 is TGTGCCAGCAGTTTTGAGAGAGAAGCTTTCTTT. Protein product: CASSFEREAFF.

This chain joins TRBV5-8 and TRBJ2-7, with 7 bases aligning to TRBD2. V was pared by 6 bases and J by 6 bases, with 21 bases of the junction left unmatched. This CDR3 region has 17 residues. The germline V gene encodes CDR1 SGHTS and CDR2 YDEGEE. The CDR3 loop is CASTQPRRGRPFREQYF. The CDR3 nucleotides are TGTGCCAGCACCCAGCCCCGGCGCGGGAGACCGTTCCGCGAGCAGTACTTC.

The V and J genes are TRBV20-1 and TRBJ2-5; TRBD1 is a possible D gene (6 bases). V lost 6 bases and J 4 bases, leaving 9 bases between the germline ends. In germline, CDR1 is DFQATT, CDR2 SNEGSKA (reference sequence). This CDR3 contains 11 residues. The CDR3 protein is CSATRGETQYF. The CDR3 nucleotides read TGCAGTGCGACCAGGGGAGAGACCCAGTACTTC.